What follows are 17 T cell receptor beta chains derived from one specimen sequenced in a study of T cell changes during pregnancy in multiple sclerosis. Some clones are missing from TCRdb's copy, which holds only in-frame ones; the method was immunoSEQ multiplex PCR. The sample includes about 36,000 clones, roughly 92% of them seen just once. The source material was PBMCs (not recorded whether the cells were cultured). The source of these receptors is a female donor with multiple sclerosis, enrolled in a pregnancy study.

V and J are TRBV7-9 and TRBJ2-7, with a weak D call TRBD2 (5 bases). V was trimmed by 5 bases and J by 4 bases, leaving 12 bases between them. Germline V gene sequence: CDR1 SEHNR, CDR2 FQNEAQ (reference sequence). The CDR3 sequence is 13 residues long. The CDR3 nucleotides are TGTGCCAGCAGCCACGAGGGATTATACGAGCAGTACTTC. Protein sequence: CASSHEGLYEQYF.

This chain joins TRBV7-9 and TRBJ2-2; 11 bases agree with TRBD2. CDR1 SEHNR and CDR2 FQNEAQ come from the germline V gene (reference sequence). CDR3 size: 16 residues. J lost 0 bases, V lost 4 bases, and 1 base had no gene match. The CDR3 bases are TGTGCCAGCAGCTCGGGACTAGCGGCGAACACCGGGGAGCTGTTTTTT. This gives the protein CASSSGLAANTGELFF.

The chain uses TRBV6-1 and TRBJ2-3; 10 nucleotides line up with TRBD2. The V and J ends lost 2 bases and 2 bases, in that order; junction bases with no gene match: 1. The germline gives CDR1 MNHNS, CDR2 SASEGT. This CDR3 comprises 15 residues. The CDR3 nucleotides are TGTGCCAGCAGTGAACTAGCGGGAGCCACAGATACGCAGTATTTT. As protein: CASSELAGATDTQYF.

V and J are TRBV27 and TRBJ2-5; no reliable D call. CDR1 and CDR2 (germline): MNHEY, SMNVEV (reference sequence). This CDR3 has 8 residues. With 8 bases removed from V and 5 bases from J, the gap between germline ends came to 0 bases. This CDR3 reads CASETQYF. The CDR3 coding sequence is TGTGCCAGCGAGACCCAGTACTTC.

In DNA form, the CDR3 reads TGCGCCAGCAGCCAAGATCTAGCGGGAGGGCCAGATACGCAGTATTTT. Its protein product is CASSQDLAGGPDTQYF. The chain carries TRBV4-3 and TRBJ2-3; 12 bases align to TRBD2. V trimming: 0 bases; J trimming: 4 bases; junction bases outside the gene matches: 2. This CDR3 has 16 amino acids. Germline CDR1 and CDR2: LGHNA and YSLEER.

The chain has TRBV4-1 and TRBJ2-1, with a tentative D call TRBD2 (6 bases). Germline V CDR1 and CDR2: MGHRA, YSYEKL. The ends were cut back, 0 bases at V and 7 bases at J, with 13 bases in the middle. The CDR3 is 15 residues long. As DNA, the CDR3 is TGCGCCAGCAGCCAAGAAAGACGGGGGTGGAATGAGCAGTTCTTC. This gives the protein CASSQERRGWNEQFF.

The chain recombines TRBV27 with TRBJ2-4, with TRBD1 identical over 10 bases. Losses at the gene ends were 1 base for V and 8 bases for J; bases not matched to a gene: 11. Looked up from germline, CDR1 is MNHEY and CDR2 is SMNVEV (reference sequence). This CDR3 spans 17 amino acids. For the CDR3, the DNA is TGTGCCAGCAGTTTATTTCCCCGACAGGGGGCGGATGACATTCAGTACTTC. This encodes CASSLFPRQGADDIQYF.

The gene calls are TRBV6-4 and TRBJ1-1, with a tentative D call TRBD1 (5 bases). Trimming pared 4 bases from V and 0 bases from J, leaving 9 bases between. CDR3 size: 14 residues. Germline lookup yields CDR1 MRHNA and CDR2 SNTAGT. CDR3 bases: TGTGCCAGCAGTGTTGGGGGGATGAACACTGAAGCTTTCTTT. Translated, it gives CASSVGGMNTEAFF.

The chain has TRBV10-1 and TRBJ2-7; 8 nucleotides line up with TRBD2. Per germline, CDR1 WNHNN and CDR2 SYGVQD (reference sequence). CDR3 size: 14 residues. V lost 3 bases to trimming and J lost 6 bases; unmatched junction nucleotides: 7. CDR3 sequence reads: CASSDLAGWGEQYF. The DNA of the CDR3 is TGCGCCAGCAGTGACTTAGCGGGATGGGGCGAGCAGTACTTC.

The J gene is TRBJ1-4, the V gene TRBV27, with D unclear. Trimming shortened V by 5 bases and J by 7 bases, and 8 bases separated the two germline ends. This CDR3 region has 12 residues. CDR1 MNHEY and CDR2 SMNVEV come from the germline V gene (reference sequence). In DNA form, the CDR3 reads TGTGCCAGCAGTCCCCTAGGTGAAAAACTGTTTTTT. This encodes CASSPLGEKLFF.

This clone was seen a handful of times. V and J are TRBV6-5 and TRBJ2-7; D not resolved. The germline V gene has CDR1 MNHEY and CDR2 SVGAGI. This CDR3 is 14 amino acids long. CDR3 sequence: CAHSPPQALTEQYF. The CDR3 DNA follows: TGTGCTCATTCGCCCCCGCAGGCATTAACCGAGCAGTACTTC.

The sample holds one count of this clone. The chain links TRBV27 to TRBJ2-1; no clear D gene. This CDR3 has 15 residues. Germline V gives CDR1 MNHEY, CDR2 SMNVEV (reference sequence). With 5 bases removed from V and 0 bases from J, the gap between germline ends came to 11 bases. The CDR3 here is CASSPPDLSYNEQFF. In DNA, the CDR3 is TGTGCCAGCAGTCCTCCAGATCTCTCCTACAATGAGCAGTTCTTC.

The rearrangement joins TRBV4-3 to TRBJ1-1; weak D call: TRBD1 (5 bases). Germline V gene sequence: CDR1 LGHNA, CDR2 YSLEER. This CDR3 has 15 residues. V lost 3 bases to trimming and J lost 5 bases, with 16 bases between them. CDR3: CASSHGGDQWTEAFF. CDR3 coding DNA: TGCGCCAGCAGCCACGGCGGGGACCAGTGGACTGAAGCTTTCTTT.

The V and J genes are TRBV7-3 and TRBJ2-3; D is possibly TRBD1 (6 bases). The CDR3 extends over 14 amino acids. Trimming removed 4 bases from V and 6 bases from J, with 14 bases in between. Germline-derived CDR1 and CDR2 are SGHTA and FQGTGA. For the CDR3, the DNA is TGTGCCAGCAGCTCAGCCCGGGACATGGATACGCAGTATTTT. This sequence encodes CASSSARDMDTQYF.

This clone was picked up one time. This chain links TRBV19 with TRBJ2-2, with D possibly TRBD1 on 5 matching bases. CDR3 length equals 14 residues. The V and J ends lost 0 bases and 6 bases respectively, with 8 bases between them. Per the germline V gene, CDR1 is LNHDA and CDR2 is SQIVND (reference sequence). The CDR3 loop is CASSIDDRSGELFF. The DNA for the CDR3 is TGTGCCAGTAGTATAGATGACAGATCCGGGGAGCTGTTTTTT.

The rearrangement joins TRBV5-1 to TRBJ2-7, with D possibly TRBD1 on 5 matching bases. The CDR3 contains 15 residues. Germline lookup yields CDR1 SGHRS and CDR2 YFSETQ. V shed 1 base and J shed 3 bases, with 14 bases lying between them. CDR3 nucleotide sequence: TGCGCCAGCAGCTTGACGGCTGGGGCCGTCTACGAGCAGTACTTC. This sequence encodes CASSLTAGAVYEQYF.

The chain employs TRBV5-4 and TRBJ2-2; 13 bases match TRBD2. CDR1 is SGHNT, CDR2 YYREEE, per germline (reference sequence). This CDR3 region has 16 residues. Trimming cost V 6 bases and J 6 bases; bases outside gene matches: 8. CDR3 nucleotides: TGTGCCAGCACCGAAGGACTAGCGGGAGATTCCGGGGAGCTGTTTTTT. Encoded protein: CASTEGLAGDSGELFF.